This T cell receptor (beta chain) was found in a study of blood T cell repertoires in COVID-19. Study context: Samples representing acute and convalescent COVID-19 were sourced from the United States, Italy and Spain.

Source study methods: Reference gene primer amplification gave nucleated cell count estimates. Measured with immunoSEQ multiplex PCR; TCRdb has only the in-frame clones, and not every one. That table furnishes V, J and clone size, whereas the DNA furnished D and trimming. Of around 190,000 clones in the sample, roughly 83% are singletons; the top ten hold about 6%. Germline V gene lookup returns CDR1 SGHTA and CDR2 FQGNSA. This CDR3 spans 15 amino acids. V gave up 5 bases and J gave up 2 bases, with 15 bases separating them. Self-reported history from a screening survey and questionnaire set each donor's cohort.

The receptor was isolated from a man aged 40-49 years with acute COVID-19. V usage is TRBV7-2 and J usage is TRBJ2-5; D might be TRBD1 (5 bases). The sample comprised PBMCs or T cells enriched from blood (not recorded which). The CDR3 coding sequence is TGTGCCAGCAGCCGTAGAGTCCAGGGTCAAGAGACCCAGTACTTC. Translated, it gives CASSRRVQGQETQYF.